The subject of this entry is one T cell receptor (beta chain). This sample also contains other DNA sequences that code for the same CDR3. This CDR3 has 13 residues. Trimming removed 2 bases from V and 5 bases from J; junction bases left unmatched: 2. Germline assignment: CDR1 SNHLY and CDR2 FYNNEI. This sample is drawn from a study of blood T cell repertoires in COVID-19. Study in general: Acute and convalescent COVID-19 samples came from the United States, Italy and Spain. In each case, the material was cDNA or gDNA derived from T cells, B-cell-depleted T cells, or PBMCs.

Original processing notes: Amplification from reference gene primers served as the basis for estimated nucleated cell counts. Sequencing was performed with immunoSEQ multiplex PCR; in TCRdb, only in-frame clones are kept and a portion is missing. The V and J calls and the clone size are those of that table, but D and trimming were determined from the DNA. The top ten hold 4.4% of the sample, which has more than 200,000 clones, around 82% seen once. The origin of this receptor is a man over 45 with active or convalescent COVID-19. The chain uses TRBV2 and TRBJ1-2; 7 positions match TRBD1. The sample consisted of peripheral blood. The DNA of the CDR3 is TGTGCCAGCAGTGAATTACAGGGGTATGGCTACACCTTC. It specifies CASSELQGYGYTF. Looking up the rest from reference TRBV2 and TRBJ1-2 gives the full variable domain: EPEVTQTPSHQVTQMGQEVILRCVPISNHLYFYWYRQILGQKVEFLVSFYNNEISEKSEIFDDQFSVERPDGSNFTLKIRSTKLEDSAMYFCASSELQGYGYTFGSGTRLTVV.